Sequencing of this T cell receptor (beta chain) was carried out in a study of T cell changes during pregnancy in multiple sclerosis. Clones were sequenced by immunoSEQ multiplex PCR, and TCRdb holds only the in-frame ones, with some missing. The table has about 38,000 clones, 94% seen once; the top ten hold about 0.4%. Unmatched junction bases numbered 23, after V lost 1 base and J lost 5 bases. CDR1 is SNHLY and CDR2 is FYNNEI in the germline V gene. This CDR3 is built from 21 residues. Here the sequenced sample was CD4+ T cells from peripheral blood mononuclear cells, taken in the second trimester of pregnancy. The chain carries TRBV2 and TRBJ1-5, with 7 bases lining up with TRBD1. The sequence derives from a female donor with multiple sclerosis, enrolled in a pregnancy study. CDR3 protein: CASSEGLGGQGGSSEDQPQHF. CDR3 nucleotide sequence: TGTGCCAGCAGTGAAGGTCTGGGTGGGCAGGGGGGATCGAGCGAGGATCAGCCCCAGCATTTT. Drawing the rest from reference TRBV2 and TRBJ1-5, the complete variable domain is EPEVTQTPSHQVTQMGQEVILRCVPISNHLYFYWYRQILGQKVEFLVSFYNNEISEKSEIFDDQFSVERPDGSNFTLKIRSTKLEDSAMYFCASSEGLGGQGGSSEDQPQHFGDGTRLSIL.